A single sample is the source of the 9 T cell receptor beta chains below, sequenced in a study of blood T cell repertoires in COVID-19. Libraries were prepared by immunoSEQ multiplex PCR; TCRdb keeps only in-frame clonotypes and omits some of them. The repertoire includes approximately 230,000 clones, 85% to 90% of them detected once, and roughly 14% sits in the top ten. The sample consisted of PBMCs or T cells enriched from blood (not recorded which). These receptors were obtained from a woman aged 45-65 years with acute COVID-19.

The chain carries TRBV27 and TRBJ1-1; D uncertain. Germline CDR1 is MNHEY and CDR2 is SMNVEV (reference sequence). The CDR3 extends over 15 amino acids. Trimming took 2 bases from V and 0 from J, leaving 10 bases between them. This chain's CDR3 is CASSLIPDMNTEAFF. The CDR3 DNA reads as TGTGCCAGCAGTTTAATTCCAGATATGAACACTGAAGCTTTCTTT.

The V and J genes are TRBV7-7 and TRBJ2-5; 7 bases are a match to TRBD2. Germline loops: CDR1 SSHAT, CDR2 FNYEAQ (reference sequence). This CDR3 has 13 amino acids. V shed 1 base and J 4 bases; nucleotides not matched to a gene: 0. In DNA, the CDR3 is TGTGCCAGCAGCTTAGGGGGGGGAGAGACCCAGTACTTC. The encoded protein is CASSLGGGETQYF.

The chain is built from TRBV28 and TRBJ1-1; a weak D match, TRBD1 (6 bases). This CDR3 is 17 amino acids long. V lost 1 base and J lost 7, with 22 bases in between. Germline CDR1 is MDHEN and CDR2 is SYDVKM. The CDR3 loop reads CASSLSVGDIKGGEAFF. DNA for the CDR3: TGTGCCAGCAGTTTATCCGTCGGGGACATCAAAGGGGGTGAAGCTTTCTTT. Looking up the rest from reference TRBV28 and TRBJ1-1 gives the full variable domain: DVKVTQSSRYLVKRTGEKVFLECVQDMDHENMFWYRQDPGLGLRLIYFSYDVKMKEKGDIPEGYSVSREKKERFSLILESASTNQTSMYLCASSLSVGDIKGGEAFFGQGTRLTVV.

The chain recombines TRBV18 with TRBJ1-6; TRBD1 aligns across 8 bases. CDR1 KGHSH and CDR2 LQKENI come from the germline V gene. The V and J ends lost 3 bases and 6 bases, in that order; junction bases with no gene match: 7. This CDR3 is 16 amino acids long. CDR3 residues: CASSPQGAKGNSPLHF. The CDR3 DNA reads TGTGCCAGCTCACCCCAGGGGGCGAAGGGTAATTCACCCCTCCACTTT.

The J gene is TRBJ2-7, the V gene TRBV7-9; TRBD2 agrees at 8 bases. V was pared by 5 bases and J by 5 bases, with 11 bases of the junction left unmatched. CDR3 length equals 15 residues. CDR1 is SEHNR, CDR2 FQNEAQ, per germline (reference sequence). The CDR3 spells CASSPRGSGSNEQYF. CDR3 DNA sequence: TGTGCCAGCAGCCCCCGCGGGAGCGGGAGTAACGAGCAGTACTTC.

The sample holds a few counts of this clone. The V gene is TRBV5-1, the J gene TRBJ1-5, with a tentative D call TRBD1 (5 bases). CDR1 and CDR2 (germline): SGHRS, YFSETQ. Trimming took 1 base from V and 4 from J, leaving 12 bases between them. The length of the CDR3 is 15 residues. This CDR3 is CASSLNSGGNQPQHF. CDR3 bases: TGCGCCAGCAGCTTGAATTCCGGGGGTAATCAGCCCCAGCATTTT.

V gene TRBV4-1 combines with J gene TRBJ2-2; the D is unclear. Germline V gives CDR1 MGHRA, CDR2 YSYEKL. The V end lost 0 bases, the J end lost 0 bases, and 5 bases lay between the germline ends. The CDR3 totals 15 residues. The CDR3 DNA reads as TGCGCCAGCAGCCAAGACCTCGCGAACACCGGGGAGCTGTTTTTT. Its protein product is CASSQDLANTGELFF.

V gene TRBV5-6 combines with J gene TRBJ2-3; weak D call: TRBD2 (7 bases). V lost 7 bases and J 1 base, leaving 13 bases between the germline ends. Germline V CDR1 and CDR2: SGHDT, YYEEEE. The CDR3 consists of 14 residues. The CDR3 DNA follows: TGTGCCAGCCTGGGGCGGGGGCGCACAGATACGCAGTATTTT. Its protein is CASLGRGRTDTQYF.

The rearrangement joins TRBV28 to TRBJ1-2; 7 bases are shared with TRBD1. Germline CDR1 reads MDHEN; CDR2 reads SYDVKM. The CDR3 consists of 17 residues. With V trimmed by 4 bases and J by 4 bases, 15 bases remained unmatched. The CDR3, as DNA: TGTGCCAGCAGTTCCCCAGGGGGGATTGGCGTAGGCTATGGCTACACCTTC. Its protein product is CASSSPGGIGVGYGYTF.